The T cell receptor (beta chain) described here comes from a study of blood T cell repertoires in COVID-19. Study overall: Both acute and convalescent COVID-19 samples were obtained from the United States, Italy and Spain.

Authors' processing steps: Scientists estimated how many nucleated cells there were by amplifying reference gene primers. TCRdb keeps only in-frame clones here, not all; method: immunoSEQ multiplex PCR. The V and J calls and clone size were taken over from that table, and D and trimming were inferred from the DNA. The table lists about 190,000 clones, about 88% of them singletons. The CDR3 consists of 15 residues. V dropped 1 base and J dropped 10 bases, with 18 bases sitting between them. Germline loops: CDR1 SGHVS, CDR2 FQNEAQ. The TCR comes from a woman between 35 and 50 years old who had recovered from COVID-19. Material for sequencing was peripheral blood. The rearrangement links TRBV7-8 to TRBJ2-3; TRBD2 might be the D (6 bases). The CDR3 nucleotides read TGTGCCAGCAGCTTAGGCGGAGGGTCAGACTTTTCGCAGTATTTT. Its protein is CASSLGGGSDFSQYF.